This T cell receptor beta chain was identified during a study of Ad26.COV2.S vaccination and SARS-CoV-2 variants. About the study: This donor came from the COV1001 trial of Ad26.COV2.S.

CDR1 and CDR2 (germline): MNHEY, SVGAGI. The ends were cut back, 4 bases at V and 7 bases at J, with 19 bases in the middle. This CDR3 has 16 amino acids. Sequencing was performed with immunoSEQ multiplex PCR; in TCRdb, only in-frame clones are kept and a portion is missing. The sample shows 410,000 or so clones, 80% to 95% of them seen only once. Documented treatment: about 20 received Ad26.COV2.S at low or high dose, single or two shots; roughly 5 received placebo; per-sample allocation not given. Following the first vaccine or placebo injection, samples were taken on day 63. This chain connects TRBV6-5 to TRBJ1-4; possibly TRBD1 for D (5 bases). This receptor was taken from a person aged 18-60 years who received the Ad26.COV2.S COVID-19 vaccine or a placebo. Specimen: peripheral blood, collected in a trial of Ad26.COV2.S vaccine versus placebo. CDR3 sequence reads: CASSWGWGGVGEKLFF. The CDR3, as DNA: TGTGCCAGCAGTTGGGGCTGGGGGGGGGTTGGTGAAAAACTGTTTTTT.